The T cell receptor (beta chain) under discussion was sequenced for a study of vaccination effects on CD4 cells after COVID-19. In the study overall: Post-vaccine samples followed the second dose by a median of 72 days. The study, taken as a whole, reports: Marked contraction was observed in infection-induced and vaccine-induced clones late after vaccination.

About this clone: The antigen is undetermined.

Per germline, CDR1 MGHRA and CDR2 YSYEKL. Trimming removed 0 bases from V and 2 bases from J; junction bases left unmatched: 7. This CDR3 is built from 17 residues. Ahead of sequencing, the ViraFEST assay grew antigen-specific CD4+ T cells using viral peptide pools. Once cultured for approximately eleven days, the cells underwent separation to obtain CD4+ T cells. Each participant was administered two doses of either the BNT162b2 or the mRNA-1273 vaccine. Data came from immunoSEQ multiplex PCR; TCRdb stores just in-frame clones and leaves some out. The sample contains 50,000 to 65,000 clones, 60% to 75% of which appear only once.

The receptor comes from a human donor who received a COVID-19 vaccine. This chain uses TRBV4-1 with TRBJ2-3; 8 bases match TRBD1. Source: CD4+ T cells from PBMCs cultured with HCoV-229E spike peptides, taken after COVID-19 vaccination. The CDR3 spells CASSQDRRGLPTDTQYF. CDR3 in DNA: TGCGCCAGCAGCCAAGACCGCAGGGGGCTACCCACAGATACGCAGTATTTT.